This T cell receptor (beta chain) appears in the sequencing data of a study of Ad26.COV2.S vaccination and SARS-CoV-2 variants. Study conclusions and caveats: The placebo group had lower spike-specific TCR breadth than the vaccine recipients did.

The CDR3 runs to 17 residues. From germline, CDR1 is LGHDT and CDR2 YNNKEL (reference sequence). After removal of 2 bases from V and 0 bases from J, the junction contained 9 bases not matched to a gene. Here immunoSEQ multiplex PCR was the method, and the copy in TCRdb shows in-frame clones only, minus some. The sample consists of some 480,000 clones, roughly 87% of them appearing once. Concerning this clone itself: The antigen is not known.

This sample's treatment: some 20 received Ad26.COV2.S at low or high dose, single or two shots; roughly 5 received placebo; per-sample allocation not given. Material that was analyzed had been drawn on day 63 after the first vaccine or placebo injection. It was an adult aged 18-55 years in Boston who was the donor. This clonotype was sampled from a person between 18 and 59 years old who received the Ad26.COV2.S COVID-19 vaccine or a placebo. This rearrangement joins TRBV3-1 (or the pseudogene TRBV3-2) to TRBJ1-2; TRBD1 aligns across 7 bases. Specimen: peripheral blood, collected in a trial of Ad26.COV2.S vaccine versus placebo. The CDR3 DNA sequence: TGTGCCAGCAGCCAACATAAACCCGGGACAGCTAACTATGGCTACACCTTC. Amino acid sequence: CASSQHKPGTANYGYTF.